This TCR beta chain appears in the sequencing data of a study of blood T cell repertoires in COVID-19. TCRdb's table, derived via immunoSEQ multiplex PCR, lists solely in-frame clones and lacks some. The sample shows 250,000 to 300,000 clones, under 90% of them seen only once. Unmatched junction bases numbered 1, after V lost 4 bases and J lost 12 bases. Germline V CDR1 and CDR2: LGHDT, YNNKEL (reference sequence). This CDR3 contains 12 residues. This rearrangement joins TRBV3-1 (or the pseudogene TRBV3-2) to TRBJ2-1, with 12 bases matching TRBD2. This sequence originates from a man aged 50 or older with acute or convalescent COVID-19. The sequenced sample consisted of peripheral blood. CDR3 residues: CASSLGLAGQFF. The CDR3 DNA reads TGTGCCAGCAGCCTGGGACTAGCGGGGCAGTTCTTC.